This T cell receptor (beta chain) was retrieved from a study of Ad26.COV2.S vaccination and SARS-CoV-2 variants. Whole-study results and caveats: It was found that vaccine and placebo recipients had similar non-spike TCR breadth.

This CDR3 is built from 12 residues. Germline V gene lookup returns CDR1 SGHTA and CDR2 FQGNSA. V dropped 6 bases and J dropped 5 bases, with 11 bases sitting between them. Stated treatment: some 19 received Ad26.COV2.S at low or high dose, single or two shots; about 5 received placebo; per-sample allocation not given. Sampling happened 63 days after the first vaccine or placebo injection. An Ad26 vector was used to express Wuhan-strain SARS-CoV-2 spike as the vaccine. With regard to this clone: Its cognate antigen is unknown.

The protocol was immunoSEQ multiplex PCR, while the TCRdb copy is restricted to in-frame clones and leaves out a portion. The profile shows about 350,000 clones, 70% to 90% of them singletons. Sequences were derived from peripheral blood, sampled in a trial of Ad26.COV2.S vaccine versus placebo. This clonotype was sampled from a person aged 18 to 65 who received the Ad26.COV2.S COVID-19 vaccine or a placebo. J is TRBJ2-7 and V is TRBV7-2; D is unclear. CDR3 bases: TGTGCCAGCAGACACATAACTCACGAGCAGTACTTC. Protein: CASRHITHEQYF.